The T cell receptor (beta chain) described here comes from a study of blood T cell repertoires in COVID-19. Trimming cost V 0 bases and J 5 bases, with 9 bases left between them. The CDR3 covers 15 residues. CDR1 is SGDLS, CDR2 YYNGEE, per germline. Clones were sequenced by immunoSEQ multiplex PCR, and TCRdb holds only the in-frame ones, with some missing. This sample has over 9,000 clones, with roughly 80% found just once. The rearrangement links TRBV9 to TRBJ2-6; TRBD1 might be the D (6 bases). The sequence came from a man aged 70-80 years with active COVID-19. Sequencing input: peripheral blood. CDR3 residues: CASSVADSRANVLTF. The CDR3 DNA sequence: TGTGCCAGCAGCGTAGCGGACAGCCGGGCCAACGTCCTGACTTTC.